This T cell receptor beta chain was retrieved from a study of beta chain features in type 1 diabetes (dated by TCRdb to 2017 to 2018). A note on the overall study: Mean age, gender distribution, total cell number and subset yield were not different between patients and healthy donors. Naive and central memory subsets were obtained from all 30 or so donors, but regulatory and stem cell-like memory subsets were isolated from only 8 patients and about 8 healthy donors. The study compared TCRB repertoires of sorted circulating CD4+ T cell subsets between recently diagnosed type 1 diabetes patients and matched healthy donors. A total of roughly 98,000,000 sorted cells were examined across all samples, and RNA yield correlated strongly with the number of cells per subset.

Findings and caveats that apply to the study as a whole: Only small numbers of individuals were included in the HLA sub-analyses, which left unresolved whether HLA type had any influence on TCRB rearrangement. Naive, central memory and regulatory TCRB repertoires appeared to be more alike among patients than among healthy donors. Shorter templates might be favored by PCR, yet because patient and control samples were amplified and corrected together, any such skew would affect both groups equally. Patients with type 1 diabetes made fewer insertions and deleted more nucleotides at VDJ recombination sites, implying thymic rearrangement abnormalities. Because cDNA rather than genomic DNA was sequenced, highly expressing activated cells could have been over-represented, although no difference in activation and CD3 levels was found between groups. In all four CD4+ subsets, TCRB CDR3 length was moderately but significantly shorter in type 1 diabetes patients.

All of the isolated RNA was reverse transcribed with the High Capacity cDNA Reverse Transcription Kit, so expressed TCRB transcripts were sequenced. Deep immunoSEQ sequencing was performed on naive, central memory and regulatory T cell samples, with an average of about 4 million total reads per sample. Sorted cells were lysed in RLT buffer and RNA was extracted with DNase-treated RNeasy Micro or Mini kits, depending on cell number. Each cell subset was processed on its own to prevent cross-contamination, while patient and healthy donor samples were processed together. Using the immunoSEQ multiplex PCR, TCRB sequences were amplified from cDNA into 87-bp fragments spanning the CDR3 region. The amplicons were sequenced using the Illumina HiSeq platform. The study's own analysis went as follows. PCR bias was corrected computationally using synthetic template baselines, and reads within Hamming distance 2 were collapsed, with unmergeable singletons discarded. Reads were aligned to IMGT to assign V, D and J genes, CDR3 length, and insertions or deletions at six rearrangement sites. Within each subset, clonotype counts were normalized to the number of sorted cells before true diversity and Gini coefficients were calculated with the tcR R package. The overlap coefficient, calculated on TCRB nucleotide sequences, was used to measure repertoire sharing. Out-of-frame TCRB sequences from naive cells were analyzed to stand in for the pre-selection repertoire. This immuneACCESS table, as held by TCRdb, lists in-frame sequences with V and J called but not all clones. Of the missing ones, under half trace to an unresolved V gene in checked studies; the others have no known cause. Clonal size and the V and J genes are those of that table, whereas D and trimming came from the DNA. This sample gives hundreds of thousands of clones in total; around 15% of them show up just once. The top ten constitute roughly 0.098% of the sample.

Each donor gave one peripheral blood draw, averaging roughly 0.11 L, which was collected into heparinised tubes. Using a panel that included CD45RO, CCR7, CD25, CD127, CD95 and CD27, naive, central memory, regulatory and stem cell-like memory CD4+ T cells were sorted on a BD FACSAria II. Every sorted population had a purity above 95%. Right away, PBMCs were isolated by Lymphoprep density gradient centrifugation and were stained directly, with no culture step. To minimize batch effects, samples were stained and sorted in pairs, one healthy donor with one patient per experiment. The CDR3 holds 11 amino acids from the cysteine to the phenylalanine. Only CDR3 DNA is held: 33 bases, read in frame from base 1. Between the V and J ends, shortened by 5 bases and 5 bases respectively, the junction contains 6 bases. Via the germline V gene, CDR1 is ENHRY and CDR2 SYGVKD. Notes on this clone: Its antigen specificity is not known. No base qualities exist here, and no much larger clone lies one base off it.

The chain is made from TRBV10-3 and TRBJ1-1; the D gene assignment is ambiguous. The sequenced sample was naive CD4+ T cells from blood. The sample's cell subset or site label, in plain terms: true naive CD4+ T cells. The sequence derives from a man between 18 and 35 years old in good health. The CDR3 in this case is CAISHGTEAFF. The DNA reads TGTGCCATCAGTCACGGGACTGAAGCTTTCTTT.